This T cell receptor beta chain was captured by sequencing in a study of long-term antiretroviral therapy in people with HIV. Overall study findings and caveats: Against controls, HIV repertoires showed narrower ranges of CDR3 length.

This CDR3 is 12 amino acids long. The trim removed 7 bases at V and 7 bases at J, leaving 4 bases unmatched. From germline, CDR1 is SGHTS and CDR2 YDEGEE. The study drew at least one pre-ART and at least two post-ART PBMC samples from every donor. Turning to this clone: The antigen is undetermined.

Survey-level immunoSEQ v3.0 assays were run. Clones were sequenced by immunoSEQ multiplex PCR, and TCRdb holds only the in-frame ones, with some missing. The sample has approximately 18,000 clones, around 80% seen once. The chain combines TRBV5-8 with TRBJ1-2; TRBD1 matches 10 bases. This TCR was recovered from a man in his late teens or twenties with HIV. Here the sequenced sample was unsorted PBMCs, taken 0.1 years before starting antiretroviral therapy. The CDR3 DNA reads TGTGCCAGCCGCCGGGACAGGGGTGGCTACACCTTC. Residues: CASRRDRGGYTF.